A selection of T cell receptor beta chains follows, all from one sample in a study of response to subunit inactivated influenza vaccine. Using its own MiXCR run on the RT-PCR reads, TCRdb lists one record per CDR3 protein. In the table there are just under 550,000 distinct CDR3 sequences, less than 25% of which are singletons. These records were also assigned to another study, of T cells expressing NK-cell markers.

The source was CD4+ T cells sorted from PBMCs, collected roughly 12 days after vaccination. These TCRs come from a man aged 50 to 60 who received an inactivated influenza vaccine. The CDR3 runs from the conserved cysteine through the conserved F or W. Fields, in order: D gene, V gene, clone size, J gene, CDR3 length, CDR3 protein, CDR3 DNA. A D gene is named only where the DNA matches it firmly. A row's size may be missing; if present it is once, few, many or a size class.

NA	TRBV28	few	TRBJ1-3	13	CASHTGSGNTIYF	TGTGCCAGCCACACAGGCTCTGGAAACACCATATATTTT
NA	TRBV4-3	many	TRBJ1-6	15	CASSPGHPGNSPLHF	TGCGCCAGCAGCCCGGGACACCCGGGGAATTCACCCCTCCACTTT
NA	TRBV3-1	NA	TRBJ1-1	15	CASSQGAGLNTEAFF	TGTGCCAGCAGCCAAGGGGCAGGGCTGAACACTGAAGCTTTCTTT
TRBD2	TRBV24-1	NA	TRBJ2-5	16	CATSDPGSGRIGTQYF	TGTGCCACCAGTGACCCGGGAAGCGGGAGGATTGGGACCCAGTACTTC
TRBD1	TRBV13	NA	TRBJ1-6	14	CASSADRGLSPLHF	TGTGCCAGCAGCGCGGACAGGGGGCTTTCACCCCTCCACTTT
NA	TRBV7-3	NA	TRBJ2-3	15	CASSLIFGSEDTQYF	TGTGCCAGCAGCTTAATTTTCGGGAGTGAGGATACGCAGTATTTT
NA	TRBV18	NA	TRBJ2-2	16	CASSPRRATTTGELFF	TGTGCCAGCTCACCCCGCCGGGCGACAACAACCGGGGAGCTGTTTTTT
NA	TRBV20-1	few	TRBJ2-1	14	CSAISGPSYNEQFF	TGCAGTGCTATAAGCGGGCCCTCATACAATGAGCAGTTCTTC
NA	TRBV15	NA	TRBJ2-2	12	CATSRRVGELFF	TGTGCCACCAGCAGACGCGTCGGGGAGCTGTTTTTT
TRBD2	TRBV28	NA	TRBJ2-1	15	CASSFLGLANNEQFF	TGTGCCAGCAGTTTTCTGGGACTAGCTAACAATGAGCAGTTCTTC
NA	TRBV28	NA	TRBJ2-7	14	CASRFPSRSYEQYF	TGTGCCAGCAGATTTCCAAGCCGCTCCTACGAGCAGTACTTC
NA	TRBV7-3	NA	TRBJ2-7	15	CASSQDSLSSYEQYF	TGTGCCAGCAGCCAGGACAGTTTAAGCTCCTACGAGCAGTACTTC
NA	TRBV6-2/TRBV6-3	NA	TRBJ2-5	17	CASSYDTGTPYQETQYF	TGTGCCAGCAGTTACGACACAGGGACACCCTACCAAGAGACCCAGTACTTC
NA	TRBV7-9	NA	TRBJ2-1	11	CASSSSESEFF	TGTGCCAGCAGCTCCTCAGAGTCGGAGTTCTTC
NA	TRBV14	NA	TRBJ2-1	12	CASSPLGHEQFF	TGTGCCAGCAGCCCTCTAGGGCATGAGCAGTTCTTC
NA	TRBV10-3	NA	TRBJ2-1	14	CAISESGFWDEQFF	TGTGCCATCAGTGAGTCGGGGTTTTGGGATGAGCAGTTCTTC
TRBD1	TRBV7-2	NA	TRBJ2-1	16	CASSLYSGQGANEQFF	TGTGCCAGCAGCTTATACTCGGGACAGGGGGCGAATGAGCAGTTCTTC
NA	TRBV7-9	once	TRBJ2-4	16	CASSSRSWWAKNIQYF	TGTGCCAGCAGCTCCAGGTCATGGTGGGCCAAAAACATTCAGTACTTC
NA	TRBV20-1	few	TRBJ1-1	15	CSAPAGGSVNTEAFF	TGCAGTGCTCCCGCCGGAGGGTCCGTGAACACTGAAGCTTTCTTT
TRBD1	TRBV7-9	few	TRBJ1-1	15	CASSLEAQGLTEAFF	TGTGCCAGCAGCTTAGAGGCACAGGGGCTGACTGAAGCTTTCTTT
NA	TRBV7-9	NA	TRBJ2-4	15	CASRSLVDAKNIQYF	TGTGCCAGCAGATCCCTCGTCGACGCCAAAAACATTCAGTACTTC
NA	TRBV4-3	few	TRBJ2-3	14	CASSQDLGSQAQYF	TGCGCCAGCAGCCAAGATCTTGGGAGTCAAGCGCAGTATTTT
TRBD1	TRBV3-1	NA	TRBJ2-5	16	CASSLPGTGIQETQYF	TGTGCCAGCAGCCTCCCCGGGACAGGTATCCAAGAGACCCAGTACTTC
NA	TRBV6-2/TRBV6-3	few	TRBJ2-3	13	CASTDLAPDTQYF	TGTGCCAGCACCGACCTAGCCCCAGATACGCAGTATTTT
NA	TRBV6-2/TRBV6-3	few	TRBJ2-1	15	CASSSQRGQYNEQFF	TGTGCCAGCAGTAGCCAGCGAGGACAATACAATGAGCAGTTCTTC
NA	TRBV7-2	few	TRBJ1-1	15	CASSIKVGQNTEAFF	TGTGCCAGCAGCATTAAGGTGGGTCAGAACACTGAAGCTTTCTTT
TRBD2	TRBV6-2/TRBV6-3	few	TRBJ2-1	14	CASNSGLAANEQFF	TGTGCCAGCAATTCGGGACTAGCAGCGAATGAGCAGTTCTTC
NA	TRBV27	NA	TRBJ2-7	15	CASSSRGALPYEQYF	TGTGCCAGCAGTTCCCGTGGGGCCCTGCCCTACGAGCAGTACTTC
TRBD1	TRBV6-1	few	TRBJ2-1	14	CASSVRDRNNEQFF	TGTGCCAGCAGTGTCCGGGACAGGAACAATGAGCAGTTCTTC
TRBD2	TRBV7-2	NA	TRBJ2-7	17	CASSQGGRGWASYEQYF	TGTGCCAGCAGCCAAGGCGGGAGAGGGTGGGCGTCCTACGAGCAGTACTTC
NA	TRBV7-9	few	TRBJ2-7	13	CASSLYGSHEQYF	TGTGCCAGCAGCTTATACGGGTCCCACGAGCAGTACTTC
TRBD1	TRBV19	NA	TRBJ1-5	14	CASSMARGGQPQHF	TGTGCCAGTAGTATGGCCAGGGGGGGACAGCCCCAGCATTTT
NA	TRBV5-1	once	TRBJ2-3	14	CASSLAGLEDTQYF	TGCGCCAGCAGCTTGGCCGGGTTGGAAGATACGCAGTATTTT
NA	TRBV6-5	NA	TRBJ2-5	14	CASSYRAYQETQYF	TGTGCCAGCAGTTACAGGGCCTACCAAGAGACCCAGTACTTC
TRBD1	TRBV6-2/TRBV6-3	NA	TRBJ1-6	15	CASSTTGTGRSPLHF	TGTGCCAGCAGTACCACCGGGACAGGGCGATCACCCCTCCACTTT
TRBD2	TRBV29-1	NA	TRBJ2-1	14	CSVERANGGSEQFF	TGCAGCGTTGAGCGGGCCAACGGGGGGAGTGAGCAGTTCTTC
TRBD2	TRBV5-1	NA	TRBJ2-1	16	CASSWGTSGSQGEQFF	TGCGCCAGCAGCTGGGGGACTAGCGGGAGTCAGGGTGAGCAGTTCTTC
NA	TRBV6-1	NA	TRBJ2-3	14	CASTEAPPGDTQYF	TGTGCCAGCACCGAAGCCCCCCCTGGGGATACGCAGTATTTT
TRBD2	TRBV20-1	NA	TRBJ2-7	14	CSARAGDYSYEQYF	TGCAGTGCTAGAGCGGGGGACTATTCCTACGAGCAGTACTTC
NA	TRBV29-1	NA	TRBJ2-1	15	CSVGGVGGAYNEQFF	TGCAGCGTGGGAGGGGTAGGGGGCGCCTACAATGAGCAGTTCTTC
TRBD1	TRBV7-8	NA	TRBJ2-4	15	CASSGRGLDGNIQYF	TGTGCCAGCAGCGGCAGGGGGCTGGATGGAAACATTCAGTACTTC
NA	TRBV7-2	NA	TRBJ2-1	13	CASSLVGLNEQFF	TGTGCCAGCAGCTTAGTGGGGTTAAATGAGCAGTTCTTC
TRBD1	TRBV15	NA	TRBJ2-1	16	CATSFGDRGSYNEQFF	TGTGCCACCAGCTTCGGGGACAGGGGCTCCTACAATGAGCAGTTCTTC
NA	TRBV6-1	once	TRBJ1-5	14	CASSEAGGPQPQHF	TGTGCCAGCAGTGAAGCGGGAGGGCCCCAGCCCCAGCATTTT
NA	TRBV18	NA	TRBJ2-1	16	CASSSLRGQAYNEQFF	TGTGCCAGCTCATCGTTGAGGGGCCAAGCCTACAATGAGCAGTTCTTC
TRBD2	TRBV6-2/TRBV6-3	few	TRBJ2-7	16	CASSSQGLAGRHEQYF	TGTGCCAGCAGTTCCCAAGGACTAGCGGGAAGACACGAGCAGTACTTC
TRBD1	TRBV28	few	TRBJ2-7	16	CASRETGSTGGYEQYF	TGTGCCAGCAGAGAAACCGGCTCGACAGGGGGCTACGAGCAGTACTTC
TRBD1	TRBV24-1	few	TRBJ2-1	14	CATRDRGPYNEQFF	TGTGCCACCCGGGACAGGGGTCCCTACAATGAGCAGTTCTTC
TRBD1	TRBV7-2	few	TRBJ1-5	15	CASSLDGQGHQPQHF	TGTGCCAGCAGCTTAGACGGACAGGGGCATCAGCCCCAGCATTTT
NA	TRBV12-3/TRBV12-4	NA	TRBJ1-3	15	CASSRVESSGNTIYF	TGTGCCAGCAGTCGAGTGGAGAGCTCTGGAAACACCATATATTTT
NA	TRBV7-2	NA	TRBJ2-7	14	CASSLMQAGYEQYF	TGTGCCAGCAGCCTAATGCAGGCCGGCTACGAGCAGTACTTC
NA	TRBV9	few	TRBJ2-1	17	CASSVGPGSGSYNEQFF	TGTGCCAGCAGCGTAGGCCCGGGGTCCGGCTCCTACAATGAGCAGTTCTTC
TRBD2	TRBV4-2	NA	TRBJ2-7	16	CASSQDGGTSMDEQYF	TGTGCCAGCAGCCAAGATGGGGGGACTAGTATGGACGAGCAGTACTTC
NA	TRBV20-1	few	TRBJ1-5	14	CSARPSGGKQPQHF	TGCAGTGCTAGACCCTCGGGGGGGAAGCAGCCCCAGCATTTT
TRBD1	TRBV4-3	NA	TRBJ2-7	16	CASSQDLGQSSYEQYF	TGCGCCAGCAGCCAAGATCTGGGACAGAGCTCCTACGAGCAGTACTTC
NA	TRBV4-1	many	TRBJ2-3	14	CASTQRGRTDTQYF	TGCGCCAGCACCCAACGGGGCCGCACAGATACGCAGTATTTT
TRBD1	TRBV5-1	few	TRBJ2-1	15	CASSLLTGGSNEQFF	TGCGCCAGCAGCTTGTTGACAGGGGGGTCCAATGAGCAGTTCTTC